The entry below gives a single T cell receptor (beta chain) sequence along with its context. Its specificity is not known. This record comes from a study of T cells expressing NK-cell markers. In the study overall: Sorted CD3+CD56+NKG2C+, CD3+CD56+NKG2C- and CD3+CD56-NKG2C+ T cells provided the TCR beta repertoires. Notes on the study in general: The CD3+CD56-NKG2C+ fraction was also led by these clonotypes in a handful of donors. Expanded clones of NKG2C+ T cells had an unclear HCMV specificity.

The cDNA for TCR beta came from 5'RACE template switching with UMIs. From its re-call of the 5' RACE reads, TCRdb lists each CDR3 protein once, without DNA. The sample table sets out approximately 380,000 distinct CDR3 sequences. The CDR3 is 12 amino acids. Germline-derived CDR1 and CDR2 are MNHEY and SVGEGT. The clonotype originates from a man aged 18-70 years in good health. Sequencing input: blood T cells: a sorted CD56 or NKG2C T cell subset, CD4+ or CD8+ T cells, or bulk PBMC T cells (not recorded which). J is TRBJ2-3 and V is TRBV6-2 or TRBV6-3. This CDR3 is CASSGTPDTQYF.